Here is one T cell receptor (beta chain) with its context. Its specific antigen is unknown. There are no base qualities to consult, and no much larger clone falls within one base. These data originate in a study of blood T cell repertoires in COVID-19 (dated by TCRdb to about 2020). About the full investigation: Samples from collaborators originated in the United States, Italy and Spain and spanned both the acute and convalescent phases of COVID-19. The material from the prospective study consisted of cDNA or gDNA derived from T cells, B-cell-depleted T cells, or PBMCs. Subjects who had been exposed to COVID-19, were actively infected with it, or had recovered from it provided the deeply sampled blood TCRbeta repertoires that made up the dataset. The repertoires were released in a freely available public database intended as a resource for research on the immune response to SARS-CoV-2. The samples were drawn from two sources: the first 160 participants of the ongoing ImmuneRACE study, and 950 to 1,500 subjects contributed by 6 global collaborators. The sample metadata nearly always contained a de-identified subject ID, COVID-19 status, age in years and sex. HLA class I and class II types, where available, came from metadata supplied by the sample provider rather than from assay-based typing.

Each collaborating institution followed its own protocols to collect whole blood in K2EDTA tubes. Collaborator samples were shipped for TCRbeta analysis as frozen whole blood, isolated PBMCs, or DNA extracted from either sample type. TCRbeta CDR3 regions were amplified from genomic DNA using the immunoSEQ Assay, a bias-controlled multiplex PCR. On the study's bioinformatics: The number of nucleated cells in each sample was estimated from the amplification of reference gene primers within the assay. Sequence reads were collapsed and filtered to measure the absolute abundance of every unique TCRbeta CDR3 rearrangement. For each sample, productive Simpson clonality was calculated as the square root of Simpson's diversity index over productive rearrangements. Held by TCRdb, this immuneACCESS table contains in-frame sequences only and omits some clones. Under half of the omission traces to an unresolved V gene where checked; the cause of the rest is unknown. V and J calls plus clone size are reproduced from that table; the DNA served to infer D and trimming. The sample yields roughly 53,000 clones; 84% were counted once. The top ten clones comprise roughly a sixth of the sample.

General study outcomes and caveats: The amount of clinical and demographic metadata varied by source and participant and was provided uncurated.

Ends trimmed: V by 5 bases, J by 2 bases; bases unmatched to a gene: 7. The CDR3 has 15 amino acids, counting the end cysteine and phenylalanine. Only the CDR3 part of the read is kept: 45 bases, read in frame from the first base. In the germline V gene (reference sequence), CDR1 corresponds to SEHNR and CDR2 to FQNEAQ. Source material: peripheral blood. This receptor was obtained from a man between 70 and 80 years old with active COVID-19. The chain links TRBV7-9 with TRBJ2-7, with 9 middle bases fitting TRBD2. The CDR3 region has the sequence CASSLGTSSTYEQYF. The DNA sequence is given as TGTGCCAGCAGCCTTGGGACTAGCTCTACCTACGAGCAGTACTTC. The CDR3 plus the reference TRBV7-9 and TRBJ2-7 genes for the other parts give the full variable domain: DTGVSQNPRHKITKRGQNVTFRCDPISEHNRLYWYRQTLGQGPEFLTYFQNEAQLEKSRLLSDRFSAERPKGSFSTLEIQRTEQGDSAMYLCASSLGTSSTYEQYFGPGTRLTVT.